These 28 T cell receptor beta chains were sequenced from one sample in a study of cytomegalovirus exposure and HLA in healthy donors. PCR involved 60 Vbeta and 13 Jbeta primers. The data were produced by immunoSEQ multiplex PCR, yet TCRdb's version contains in-frame clones alone and is incomplete. Of approximately 170,000 clones in the sample, roughly 84% were seen once. Sample: PBMCs. The receptors here all came from a male donor in good health and CMV-seronegative.

CDR3 nucleotides: TGTGCCAGCAGCAAAGGACCGGGACAGCACCCTATGAACACTGAAGCTTTCTTT. Protein product: CASSKGPGQHPMNTEAFF. The chain carries TRBV21-1 and TRBJ1-1; the table's D call, TRBD1, was not checked against the DNA. TRBV21-1 is a recognized pseudogene. The CDR3 has 18 residues.

CDR3 sequence reads: CASSPAVGGETQYF. The CDR3 DNA reads as TGTGCCAGCAGCCCGGCGGTGGGGGGAGAGACCCAGTACTTC. This chain connects TRBV11-1 to TRBJ2-5, with a weak D call TRBD2 (6 bases). V lost 5 bases and J 4 bases, leaving 14 bases between the germline ends. Germline CDR1 and CDR2: SGHAT and FQDESV (reference sequence). The CDR3 runs 14 residues.

The chain is built from TRBV4-1 and TRBJ2-5; TRBD2 matches 9 bases. V trimming: 1 base; J trimming: 3 bases; junction bases outside the gene matches: 6. The germline V gene encodes CDR1 MGHRA and CDR2 YSYEKL. This CDR3 region has 16 residues. The CDR3 bases are TGCGCCAGCAGCCAAGGAAGCGGGAGGCCCGAAGAGACCCAGTACTTC. Its translation is CASSQGSGRPEETQYF.

This clone was picked up one time. The chain carries TRBV7-9 and TRBJ2-7; D gene unclear. CDR1 is SEHNR, CDR2 FQNEAQ, per germline (reference sequence). Trimming cost V 5 bases and J 6 bases, with 11 bases left between them. CDR3 size: 12 residues. DNA for the CDR3: TGTGCCAGCAGCCCATCGGGTGGCGAGCAGTACTTC. Protein: CASSPSGGEQYF.

The chain combines TRBV7-2 with TRBJ1-4, with 8 bases that match TRBD1. The CDR3 is 14 amino acids. The junction had 6 bases not matched to a gene; V was cut back by 5 bases and J by 7 bases. Looked up from germline, CDR1 is SGHTA and CDR2 is FQGNSA. The CDR3 region has the DNA TGTGCCAGCAGCGCCCGGACAGGGCTTGAAAAACTGTTTTTT. Translated: CASSARTGLEKLFF.

This clone has a single count. The V call is TRBV5-1, the J call TRBJ2-7; 12 bases align to TRBD2. The CDR3 has 16 amino acids. Trimming took 4 bases from V and 6 from J; bases not matched to a gene: 11. The germline V gene encodes CDR1 SGHRS and CDR2 YFSETQ. As DNA, the CDR3 is TGCGCCAGCAGCCTAGGGCCTAGCGGGGGGGCTAGCGAGCAGTACTTC. This sequence encodes CASSLGPSGGASEQYF. The whole variable domain, remainder taken from reference TRBV5-1 and TRBJ2-7, is KAGVTQTPRYLIKTRGQQVTLSCSPISGHRSVSWYQQTPGQGLQFLFEYFSETQRNKGNFPGRFSGRQFSNSRSEMNVSTLELGDSALYLCASSLGPSGGASEQYFGPGTRLTVT.

This clone showed up just once. The V and J genes are TRBV5-1 and TRBJ2-5, with TRBD2 identical over 8 bases. V trimming: 3 bases; J trimming: 2 bases; junction bases outside the gene matches: 9. The V gene's germline CDR1 is SGHRS and CDR2 YFSETQ. The length of the CDR3 is 16 residues. The CDR3 here is CASSSGTSGLQETQYF. The CDR3 coding sequence is TGCGCCAGCAGCTCGGGGACTAGTGGACTACAAGAGACCCAGTACTTC. The full variable domain, in which reference TRBV5-1 and TRBJ2-5 provide the parts outside the CDR3, is KAGVTQTPRYLIKTRGQQVTLSCSPISGHRSVSWYQQTPGQGLQFLFEYFSETQRNKGNFPGRFSGRQFSNSRSEMNVSTLELGDSALYLCASSSGTSGLQETQYFGPGTRLLVL.

Only a few counts were recorded for this clone. The chain joins TRBV2 to TRBJ2-5; 9 bases fit TRBD2. The V gene's germline CDR1 is SNHLY and CDR2 FYNNEI. The V segment lost 7 bases and the J segment 7 bases; nucleotides outside the gene matches: 22. The CDR3 totals 18 residues. In nucleotides, the CDR3 is TGTGCCAGCATGGGCCCGGGTGCGGGGGGGCTTATCTACGGGACCCAGTACTTC. It translates to CASMGPGAGGLIYGTQYF.

V and J are TRBV28 and TRBJ1-4; a possible D gene is TRBD1 (6 bases). The CDR3 sequence is 14 residues long. Germline V lookup: CDR1 MDHEN, CDR2 SYDVKM. The V and J ends lost 3 bases and 5 bases respectively, with 10 bases between them. This CDR3 is CASSFEGGNEKLFF. CDR3 bases: TGTGCCAGCAGTTTCGAGGGGGGGAATGAAAAACTGTTTTTT.

The rearrangement links TRBV7-3 to TRBJ2-3; 10 bases are a match to TRBD2. In germline, CDR1 is SGHTA, CDR2 FQGTGA. The CDR3 is made up of 16 amino acids. V was pared by 4 bases and J by 4 bases, with 8 bases of the junction left unmatched. The CDR3 DNA is TGTGCCAGCAGCTCCCCCCGAGCGGGGGGGCCAGATACGCAGTATTTT. Translated: CASSSPRAGGPDTQYF. The entire variable domain, with the rest obtained from reference TRBV7-3 and TRBJ2-3, is as follows: GAGVSQTPSNKVTEKGKYVELRCDPISGHTALYWYRQSLGQGPEFLIYFQGTGAADDSGLPNDRFFAVRPEGSVSTLKIQRTERGDSAVYLCASSSPRAGGPDTQYFGPGTRLTVL.

This clone showed up just a few times. V usage is TRBV18 and J usage is TRBJ2-7; the match to TRBD1 covers 7 bases. Unmatched junction bases numbered 5, after V lost 1 base and J lost 2 bases. Germline values: CDR1 KGHSH, CDR2 LQKENI. The CDR3 is made up of 15 amino acids. The CDR3 reads CASSPRTGATYEQYF. In DNA, the CDR3 is TGTGCCAGCTCACCACGTACAGGGGCGACCTACGAGCAGTACTTC.

The V and J genes are TRBV6-6 and TRBJ1-1; D gene ambiguous. V dropped 5 bases and J dropped 1 base, with 5 bases sitting between them. Germline V gene sequence: CDR1 MNHNY, CDR2 SVGAGI (reference sequence). The length of the CDR3 is 12 residues. As DNA, the CDR3 is TGTGCCAGCAGTGCACAGAACACTGAAGCTTTCTTT. As protein: CASSAQNTEAFF.

The rearrangement links TRBV15 to TRBJ2-1, with TRBD2 matching 7 bases. Per germline, CDR1 LNHNV and CDR2 YYDKDF (reference sequence). The V and J ends lost 7 bases and 0 bases, in that order; junction bases with no gene match: 18. This CDR3 is built from 19 residues. CDR3 loop: CATNRFGAGKLSSYNEQFF. The DNA of the CDR3 is TGTGCCACCAACCGCTTTGGAGCGGGAAAACTAAGCTCCTACAATGAGCAGTTCTTC.

Comments on this clone: The CDR3 ends on some other residue instead of the conserved phenylalanine or tryptophan, so this is likely a read error. The V and J genes are TRBV28 and TRBJ2-7; 11 nucleotides line up with TRBD2. With V trimmed by 5 bases and J by 0 bases, 6 bases remained unmatched. Germline assignment: CDR1 MDHEN and CDR2 SYDVKM. The CDR3 is 16 amino acids. The chain's CDR3 is CASSRPGLAASYEQYL. The CDR3 DNA is TGTGCCAGCAGTCGCCCGGGACTAGCGGCCTCCTACGAGCAGTACCTC.

The table lists this clone with a few counts. The rearrangement joins TRBV19 to TRBJ2-7; TRBD1 matches 9 bases. The CDR3 totals 16 residues. J lost 4 bases, V lost 5 bases, and 12 bases had no gene match. Germline-derived CDR1 and CDR2 are LNHDA and SQIVND (reference sequence). As DNA, the CDR3 is TGTGCCAGTAGTGCCGGAGGCGGGACAGGGCGATACGAGCAGTACTTC. Translation gives CASSAGGGTGRYEQYF.

This chain uses TRBV11-2 with TRBJ1-4, with unresolved D. V lost 7 bases, J lost 10 bases, and 10 bases lay in between. The CDR3 covers 11 residues. Germline loops: CDR1 SGHAT, CDR2 FQNNGV. CDR3 in amino acids: CASTQLGKLFF. The CDR3, as DNA: TGTGCCAGCACCCAACTAGGAAAACTGTTTTTT.

This clone showed up just a few times. The chain recombines TRBV5-5 with TRBJ1-2; D may be TRBD1 (5 bases). Germline V lookup: CDR1 SGHKS, CDR2 YYEKEE (reference sequence). The CDR3 covers 15 residues. Trimming pared 1 base from V and 3 bases from J, leaving 13 bases between. The CDR3 region is CASSLNGGRDYGYTF. CDR3 DNA sequence: TGTGCCAGCAGCTTGAACGGGGGAAGGGACTATGGCTACACCTTC.

This chain links TRBV6-5 with TRBJ2-4; D may be TRBD1 (7 bases). The CDR3 covers 13 residues. V was trimmed by 5 bases and J by 10 bases, leaving 15 bases between them. CDR1 MNHEY and CDR2 SVGAGI come from the germline V gene. CDR3 DNA sequence: TGTGCCAGCAGTCAAGGGGCAGGGGGGATTCAGTACTTC. Residues: CASSQGAGGIQYF.

The rearrangement uses TRBV5-4 and TRBJ2-1; tentative D call: TRBD2 (7 bases). The V end lost 0 bases, the J end lost 8 bases, and 12 bases lay between the germline ends. The germline gives CDR1 SGHNT, CDR2 YYREEE (reference sequence). This CDR3 is 14 amino acids long. The chain's CDR3 is CASSLDGGGYEQFF. The CDR3 DNA reads as TGTGCCAGCAGCTTGGACGGCGGGGGCTATGAGCAGTTCTTC.

The genes are TRBV4-1 and TRBJ2-7; D is unresolved. In germline, CDR1 is MGHRA, CDR2 YSYEKL. Trimming cost V 1 base and J 4 bases, with 5 bases left between them. The CDR3 has 12 residues. The DNA for the CDR3 is TGCGCCAGCAGCCAAGTCGGGTACGAGCAGTACTTC. Its translation is CASSQVGYEQYF.

The chain carries TRBV6-1 and TRBJ2-2; possible D gene TRBD2, 6 bases. This CDR3 is built from 13 residues. The V gene lost 5 bases and the J gene lost 9 bases, with 13 bases spanning the gap. Germline CDR1 is MNHNS and CDR2 is SASEGT. CDR3 protein: CASSRETRRELFF. CDR3 coding DNA: TGTGCCAGCAGTCGGGAGACCAGGAGGGAGCTGTTTTTT.

This chain joins TRBV20-1 and TRBJ2-7; D might be TRBD1 (6 bases). The CDR3 runs to 11 residues. V gave up 7 bases and J gave up 3 bases, with 10 bases separating them. Germline V gives CDR1 DFQATT, CDR2 SNEGSKA (reference sequence). CDR3 DNA: TGCAGTGGAAAGGGGGTCTACGAGCAGTACTTC. Protein product: CSGKGVYEQYF.

The J gene is TRBJ2-5, the V gene TRBV5-1; 9 bases are shared with TRBD2. CDR1 SGHRS and CDR2 YFSETQ come from the germline V gene. The trim removed 4 bases at V and 5 bases at J, leaving 12 bases unmatched. The CDR3 covers 16 residues. DNA for the CDR3: TGCGCCAGCAGCAAAAGGGCGGGAGGGCTTGGGGAGACCCAGTACTTC. This gives the protein CASSKRAGGLGETQYF.

The chain has TRBV27 and TRBJ2-7; 9 bases match TRBD1. With V trimmed by 3 bases and J by 4 bases, 10 bases remained unmatched. Germline V gives CDR1 MNHEY, CDR2 SMNVEV (reference sequence). The CDR3 length is 16 residues. The CDR3 sequence is CASSFGGFDRGYEQYF. As DNA, the CDR3 is TGTGCCAGCAGTTTCGGGGGGTTCGACAGGGGGTACGAGCAGTACTTC.

The genes are TRBV28 and TRBJ2-3; D gene uncertain. This CDR3 has 14 amino acids. V lost 1 base, J lost 7 bases, and 12 bases lay in between. Germline V gene sequence: CDR1 MDHEN, CDR2 SYDVKM. CDR3 sequence (DNA): TGTGCCAGCAGTTTATCCCCGGTGAGGTATACGCAGTATTTT. Translating it yields CASSLSPVRYTQYF.

V gene TRBV29-1 combines with J gene TRBJ1-5, with 9 positions matching TRBD1. Germline V gives CDR1 SQVTM, CDR2 ANQGSEA. The CDR3 runs to 15 residues. Unmatched junction bases numbered 11, after V lost 4 bases and J lost 7 bases. CDR3 in DNA: TGCAGCGTTGTATTTAGGGACAGGGCGGACCAGCCCCAGCATTTT. Translated: CSVVFRDRADQPQHF. Full variable domain (missing parts from reference TRBV29-1 and TRBJ1-5): SAVISQKPSRDICQRGTSLTIQCQVDSQVTMMFWYRQQPGQSLTLIATANQGSEATYESGFVIDKFPISRPNLTFSTLTVSNMSPEDSSIYLCSVVFRDRADQPQHFGDGTRLSIL.

The rearrangement uses TRBV7-6 and TRBJ2-2, with a possible D match to TRBD1 (5 bases). V lost 1 base, J lost 8 bases, and 14 bases lay in between. CDR1 is SGHVS, CDR2 FNYEAQ, per germline. This CDR3 spans 15 amino acids. CDR3 sequence reads: CASSLVANSGGELFF. In DNA form, the CDR3 reads TGTGCCAGCAGCTTAGTTGCTAACTCAGGGGGGGAGCTGTTTTTT.

V and J are TRBV4-3 and TRBJ2-1; 9 bases map to TRBD2. Trimming at V came to 3 bases and at J to 6 bases, leaving 9 bases not matched to a gene. The germline V gene has CDR1 LGHNA and CDR2 YSLEER. The CDR3 has 16 amino acids. CDR3 region: CASSQALAGWGNEQFF. CDR3 nucleotide sequence: TGCGCCAGCAGCCAGGCCCTAGCGGGATGGGGCAATGAGCAGTTCTTC.